This is a list of T cell receptor beta chains from one sample in a study of blood T cell repertoires in COVID-19. TCRdb keeps only in-frame clones here, not all; method: immunoSEQ multiplex PCR. The sample records about 280,000 clones, approximately 89% being singletons. Sequenced material: peripheral blood. The receptors derive from a woman younger than 45 with COVID-19, enrolled during active disease. CDR3s include the opening cysteine and the closing phenylalanine or tryptophan. A D gene is named only where the DNA matches it firmly. The size field is filled for only some rows; it gives once, few, many or a size class.

J gene: TRBJ2-5; V gene: TRBV18; clone size: .; D gene: TRBD2; CDR3 protein: CASSPLGTSSFRGETQYF; CDR3 DNA: TGTGCCAGCTCACCCCTCGGGACTAGTAGTTTCCGGGGAGAGACCCAGTACTTC
J gene: TRBJ2-5; V gene: TRBV10-2; clone size: .; D gene: .; CDR3 protein: CASLDSWRETQYF; CDR3 DNA: TGCGCCAGCCTAGACTCCTGGCGAGAGACCCAGTACTTC
J gene: TRBJ2-7; V gene: TRBV6-6; clone size: .; D gene: .; CDR3 protein: CATRGGVVAEQYF; CDR3 DNA: TGTGCCACCCGAGGGGGGGTGGTCGCCGAGCAGTACTTC
J gene: TRBJ2-5; V gene: TRBV5-1; clone size: .; D gene: TRBD1; CDR3 protein: CASSLTGEETQYF; CDR3 DNA: TGCGCCAGCAGCTTGACAGGGGAAGAGACCCAGTACTTC
J gene: TRBJ1-3; V gene: TRBV11-2; clone size: .; D gene: .; CDR3 protein: CASSFTAPGNTIYF; CDR3 DNA: TGTGCCAGCAGCTTCACAGCCCCTGGAAACACCATATATTTT
J gene: TRBJ2-7; V gene: TRBV5-1; clone size: .; D gene: .; CDR3 protein: CASSLAGPGEQYF; CDR3 DNA: TGCGCCAGCAGCTTGGCGGGTCCGGGGGAGCAGTACTTC
J gene: TRBJ1-1; V gene: TRBV15; clone size: .; D gene: .; CDR3 protein: CATSATLNTEAFF; CDR3 DNA: TGTGCCACCAGCGCAACTCTCAACACTGAAGCTTTCTTT
J gene: TRBJ2-1; V gene: TRBV19; clone size: .; D gene: TRBD1; CDR3 protein: CASSRQGGIGDEQFF; CDR3 DNA: TGTGCCAGTAGCCGACAAGGGGGCATCGGGGATGAGCAGTTCTTC
J gene: TRBJ1-2; V gene: TRBV5-5; clone size: .; D gene: .; CDR3 protein: CASSLAIVRGLYGYTF; CDR3 DNA: TGTGCCAGCAGCTTGGCCATCGTGCGGGGCCTCTATGGCTACACCTTC
J gene: TRBJ2-1; V gene: TRBV6-5; clone size: few; D gene: .; CDR3 protein: CASSSPQGARNNEQFF; CDR3 DNA: TGTGCCAGCAGTTCCCCACAGGGTGCAAGGAACAATGAGCAGTTCTTC
J gene: TRBJ1-1; V gene: TRBV6-4; clone size: .; D gene: TRBD1; CDR3 protein: CASSEGGMGQEGDTEAFF; CDR3 DNA: TGTGCCAGCAGTGAAGGAGGGATGGGACAGGAGGGTGACACTGAAGCTTTCTTT
J gene: TRBJ1-6; V gene: TRBV20-1; clone size: few; D gene: .; CDR3 protein: CSASPSGNSPLHF; CDR3 DNA: TGCAGTGCTAGTCCCTCGGGTAATTCACCCCTCCACTTT
J gene: TRBJ2-3; V gene: TRBV27; clone size: .; D gene: TRBD1; CDR3 protein: CASSMTGGIDTDTQYF; CDR3 DNA: TGTGCCAGCAGCATGACAGGGGGCATCGACACAGATACGCAGTATTTT
J gene: TRBJ2-1; V gene: TRBV19; clone size: .; D gene: .; CDR3 protein: CASSIGWNEQFF; CDR3 DNA: TGTGCCAGTAGTATCGGGTGGAATGAGCAGTTCTTC
J gene: TRBJ2-2; V gene: TRBV7-8; clone size: .; D gene: .; CDR3 protein: CASSLPRTGELFF; CDR3 DNA: TGTGCCAGCAGCTTACCCCGGACCGGGGAGCTGTTTTTT
J gene: TRBJ2-5; V gene: TRBV7-8; clone size: .; D gene: .; CDR3 protein: CASSLGLLRSQETQYF; CDR3 DNA: TGTGCCAGCAGCTTAGGACTTCTGCGGAGCCAAGAGACCCAGTACTTC
J gene: TRBJ2-3; V gene: TRBV30; clone size: .; D gene: TRBD2; CDR3 protein: CAWAPSGGTDTQYF; CDR3 DNA: TGTGCCTGGGCCCCTAGCGGGGGGACAGATACGCAGTATTTT
J gene: TRBJ1-1; V gene: TRBV29-1; clone size: .; D gene: .; CDR3 protein: CSVLGQMNTEAFF; CDR3 DNA: TGCAGCGTCCTCGGACAGATGAACACTGAAGCTTTCTTT
J gene: TRBJ1-6; V gene: TRBV25-1; clone size: .; D gene: .; CDR3 protein: CASSEGNSPLHF; CDR3 DNA: TGTGCCAGCAGTGAGGGCAATTCACCCCTCCACTTT
J gene: TRBJ2-7; V gene: TRBV9; clone size: .; D gene: TRBD1; CDR3 protein: CASSGQGYEQYF; CDR3 DNA: TGTGCCAGCAGCGGACAGGGGTACGAGCAGTACTTC
J gene: TRBJ1-6; V gene: TRBV30; clone size: .; D gene: .; CDR3 protein: CAWASGAPLHF; CDR3 DNA: TGTGCCTGGGCCTCGGGGGCACCCCTCCACTTT
J gene: TRBJ2-7; V gene: TRBV5-4; clone size: .; D gene: .; CDR3 protein: CASSLGRGGGLYEQYF; CDR3 DNA: TGTGCCAGCAGCTTGGGTCGTGGGGGGGGGCTCTACGAGCAGTACTTC
J gene: TRBJ1-1; V gene: TRBV5-1; clone size: .; D gene: TRBD1; CDR3 protein: CASSWGDSTPNTEAFF; CDR3 DNA: TGCGCCAGCAGCTGGGGGGACAGCACACCGAACACTGAAGCTTTCTTT